Presented here are 27 T cell receptor beta chains from one specimen sequenced in a study of T-cell memory formation after mild COVID-19. MiXCR, run by TCRdb on the 5' RACE reads, gives a single entry per CDR3 protein. Of about 400,000 distinct CDR3 sequences listed, around 14% are singletons. Sequencing used PBMCs or a T cell subset sorted from them (not recorded which). All receptors come from a man between 18 and 35 years old who had mild COVID-19 (a few samples of this study predate the infection). Cell type and time point are not known.

The chain links TRBV21-1 to TRBJ2-5; TRBD1 is taken as the D call from the table, unchecked against the DNA. TRBV21-1 is deemed a pseudogene. This CDR3 is built from 14 residues. CDR3 in amino acids: CASSKVPRGETQYF. CDR3 nucleotide sequence: TGTGCCAGCAGCAAAGTTCCCAGGGGAGAGACCCAGTACTTC.

The chain carries TRBV20-1 and TRBJ2-7, with D possibly TRBD2 on 5 matching bases. Germline V CDR1 and CDR2: DFQATT, SNEGSKA (reference sequence). Trimming cost V 6 bases and J 4 bases, with 19 bases left between them. The CDR3 length is 14 residues. CDR3 in amino acids: CSARATHQKYEQYV. CDR3 in DNA: TGCAGTGCGAGGGCCACTCATCAGAAATACGAGCAGTACGTC.

The chain joins TRBV5-4 to TRBJ2-7, with TRBD1 as a possible D gene (6 bases). The CDR3 consists of 14 residues. Germline values: CDR1 SGHNT, CDR2 YYREEE (reference sequence). Deletions cut 5 bases from V and 6 bases from J, with 18 bases between. CDR3 in DNA: TGTGCCAGCAGATTCGGCCCAGGGGCCGGCGAGCAGTACTTC. This sequence encodes CASRFGPGAGEQYF. Combining the CDR3 with reference TRBV5-4 and TRBJ2-7 gives the whole variable domain ETGVTQSPTHLIKTRGQQVTLRCSSQSGHNTVSWYQQALGQGPQFIFQYYREEENGRGNFPPRFSGLQFPNYSSELNVNALELDDSALYLCASRFGPGAGEQYFGPGTRLTVT.

There are a few counts of this clonotype. The chain employs TRBV5-1 and TRBJ2-5, with 10 nucleotides matching TRBD1. Germline CDR1 reads SGHRS; CDR2 reads YFSETQ. The V gene end was trimmed by 4 bases and the J gene end by 2 bases; junction bases not matched to a gene: 11. The CDR3 runs 17 residues. For the CDR3, the DNA is TGCGCCAGCAGCACCCGTGGGACAGGGGAGGATCAAGAGACCCAGTACTTC. Its protein product is CASSTRGTGEDQETQYF.

This clonotype was observed a few times. The chain employs TRBV6-5 and TRBJ1-2; a weak D match, TRBD1 (5 bases). Trimming cost V 3 bases and J 2 bases, with 10 bases left between them. Looked up from germline, CDR1 is MNHEY and CDR2 is SVGAGI. The CDR3 runs to 14 residues. The CDR3 is CASSYGGVNYGYTF. CDR3 DNA sequence: TGTGCCAGCAGTTATGGAGGGGTCAACTATGGCTACACCTTC.

This clonotype was recorded at least ten times. The V call is TRBV3-1, the J call TRBJ2-5, with 7 bases that match TRBD2. V shed 1 base, J shed 2 bases, and the junction held 4 bases outside the gene matches. CDR1 LGHDT and CDR2 YNNKEL come from the germline V gene (reference sequence). The CDR3 consists of 15 residues. DNA of the CDR3: TGTGCCAGCAGCCAAGCGGGGGGTGGTCAAGAGACCCAGTACTTC. Amino acids: CASSQAGGGQETQYF.

This clonotype appeared many times. This chain joins TRBV24-1 and TRBJ1-2; D might be TRBD1 (5 bases). Germline V CDR1 and CDR2: KGHDR, SFDVKD. Trimming took 3 bases from V and 3 from J, leaving 7 bases between them. The CDR3 covers 13 residues. In DNA form, the CDR3 reads TGTGCCACCAGTGATGGGACCTACTATGGCTACACCTTC. Translated: CATSDGTYYGYTF.

The chain links TRBV12-3 or TRBV12-4 to TRBJ2-5, with 11 bases fitting TRBD2. The CDR3 runs 16 residues. The V gene end was trimmed by 5 bases and the J gene end by 2 bases; junction bases not matched to a gene: 7. Here the CDR3 DNA reads TGTGCCAGCAGTCCCACCGTAGCGGGGGGGCAAGAGACCCAGTACTTC. Translating gives CASSPTVAGGQETQYF.

This sequence joins TRBV7-2 and TRBJ2-1, with D possibly TRBD2 on 6 matching bases. Trimming removed 5 bases at V and 0 bases at J, with 11 bases between. Germline CDR1 is SGHTA and CDR2 is FQGNSA. The CDR3 spans 15 residues. CDR3 amino acids: CASSRETASYNEQFF. For the CDR3, the DNA is TGTGCCAGCAGCCGGGAGACAGCCTCCTACAATGAGCAGTTCTTC.

This clonotype was recorded a few times. The V call is TRBV13, the J call TRBJ1-2; D is uncertain. Germline V gives CDR1 PRHDT, CDR2 FYEKMQ (reference sequence). This CDR3 contains 12 residues. V was pared by 8 bases and J by 8 bases, with 15 bases between. CDR3: CASRKRVWGYTF. CDR3 bases: TGTGCCAGCCGTAAGCGAGTCTGGGGCTACACCTTC.

This clonotype occurred a few times. V is TRBV6-2 or TRBV6-3 and J is TRBJ2-5; 8 bases line up with TRBD2. The germline V gene has CDR1 MNHEY and CDR2 SVGEGT. This CDR3 has 17 residues. Trimming cost V 5 bases and J 2 bases; bases outside gene matches: 13. The CDR3 coding sequence is TGTGCCAGCAGTACCATCTGGCGGGGGGCTAAACAAGAGACCCAGTACTTC. Its translation: CASSTIWRGAKQETQYF.

This clonotype showed up just a few times. J is TRBJ1-1 and V is TRBV6-2 or TRBV6-3; D gene unclear. Germline loops: CDR1 MNHEY, CDR2 SVGEGT. V lost 5 bases, J lost 7 bases, and 11 bases lay in between. This CDR3 has 12 amino acids. The CDR3 here is CASSDSRVEAFF. As DNA, the CDR3 is TGTGCCAGCAGTGATTCGAGGGTTGAAGCTTTCTTT.

The chain couples TRBV12-5 to TRBJ2-7; 7 nucleotides align to TRBD1. The length of the CDR3 is 18 residues. Losses at the gene ends were 5 bases for V and 1 base for J; bases not matched to a gene: 17. Per germline, CDR1 LGHNT and CDR2 FRNRAP. In DNA, the CDR3 is TGTGCTAGTGGTCAACGGAACAGGGGCTCCCCCACGTCCTACGAGCAGTACGTC. This sequence encodes CASGQRNRGSPTSYEQYV.

J is TRBJ1-1 and V is TRBV12-3 or TRBV12-4, with no clear D. CDR3 length: 13 residues. Deletions cut 1 base from V and 5 bases from J, with 8 bases between. CDR3 nucleotide sequence: TGTGCCAGCAGTTTAGGGGGTGAGACTGAAGCTTTCTTT. This codes for CASSLGGETEAFF.

This clonotype has at least ten counts. The chain recombines TRBV7-2 with TRBJ2-4; 14 bases align to TRBD2. The trim removed 5 bases at V and 6 bases at J, leaving 3 bases unmatched. The germline gives CDR1 SGHTA, CDR2 FQGNSA. The CDR3 covers 15 residues. The CDR3 reads CASSVGLAGGNIQYF. The CDR3 DNA reads TGTGCCAGCAGCGTCGGACTAGCGGGGGGAAACATTCAGTACTTC.

This clonotype was counted a few times. This chain links TRBV2 with TRBJ2-3; TRBD1 or TRBD2 may be the D gene (6 bases each). Per the germline V gene, CDR1 is SNHLY and CDR2 is FYNNEI. Trimming removed 8 bases from V and 3 bases from J, with 21 bases in between. The CDR3 sequence is 16 residues long. CDR3 DNA: TGTGCCAGCCCTAGGGGGGCAGGAGGCCGTACAGATACGCAGTATTTT. This translates into CASPRGAGGRTDTQYF. The full variable domain, with the rest looked up from reference TRBV2 and TRBJ2-3, is EPEVTQTPSHQVTQMGQEVILRCVPISNHLYFYWYRQILGQKVEFLVSFYNNEISEKSEIFDDQFSVERPDGSNFTLKIRSTKLEDSAMYFCASPRGAGGRTDTQYFGPGTRLTVL.

This clonotype was seen only a few times. The chain is built from TRBV7-9 and TRBJ1-1; maybe TRBD1 (5 bases). V lost 5 bases and J 5 bases, leaving 9 bases between the germline ends. Germline CDR1 is SEHNR and CDR2 is FQNEAQ (reference sequence). The CDR3 spans 12 residues. The CDR3 nucleotides are TGTGCCAGCAGCGGTGAGGGGACTGAAGCTTTCTTT. This codes for CASSGEGTEAFF. Based on the CDR3 plus reference TRBV7-9 and TRBJ1-1, the full variable domain is DTGVSQNPRHKITKRGQNVTFRCDPISEHNRLYWYRQTLGQGPEFLTYFQNEAQLEKSRLLSDRFSAERPKGSFSTLEIQRTEQGDSAMYLCASSGEGTEAFFGQGTRLTVV.

A few counts support this clonotype. This chain uses TRBV5-1 with TRBJ1-4; D not resolved. V was clipped by 4 bases and J by 1 base, with 5 bases between them. Germline-derived CDR1 and CDR2 are SGHRS and YFSETQ. CDR3 length equals 13 residues. The CDR3 DNA follows: TGCGCCAGCAGCCTTGAAACTAATGAAAAACTGTTTTTT. Translated, it gives CASSLETNEKLFF.

Many counts were recorded for this clonotype. The CDR3 is CASSRPPEAQETQYF. CDR3 in DNA: TGTGCCAGCAGCCGCCCCCCTGAGGCCCAAGAGACCCAGTACTTC. This chain uses TRBV12-3 or TRBV12-4 with TRBJ2-5; D gene uncertain. Trimming took off 6 bases at V and 1 base at J, with 15 bases between the two ends. CDR3 length: 15 amino acids.

V gene TRBV20-1 combines with J gene TRBJ1-5; the D is unclear. Trimming took 3 bases from V and 0 from J, leaving 9 bases between them. The CDR3 is made up of 14 amino acids. The germline CDR1 and CDR2 sequences are DFQATT and SNEGSKA (reference sequence). The CDR3 sequence: CSARPSYSNQPQHF. CDR3 sequence (DNA): TGCAGTGCTAGGCCTTCCTATAGCAATCAGCCCCAGCATTTT.

The chain carries TRBV5-6 and TRBJ1-5, with 11 bases fitting TRBD1. V lost 6 bases and J lost 16; bases outside the gene matches: 6. Per the germline V gene, CDR1 is SGHDT and CDR2 is YYEEEE. This CDR3 has 11 amino acids. CDR3 in DNA: TGTGCCAGCATCGGGGGGACAGGGGGACATTTT. It specifies CASIGGTGGHF. Together with reference TRBV5-6 and TRBJ1-5, the CDR3 gives the full variable domain: DAGVTQSPTHLIKTRGQQVTLRCSPKSGHDTVSWYQQALGQGPQFIFQYYEEEERQRGNFPDRFSGHQFPNYSSELNVNALLLGDSALYLCASIGGTGGHFGDGTRLSIL.

The chain carries TRBV6-6 and TRBJ2-5, with D unclear. Trimming removed 6 bases from V and 7 bases from J, with 9 bases in between. CDR3 length equals 11 residues. Germline V gives CDR1 MNHNY, CDR2 SVGAGI (reference sequence). CDR3: CASRGTGTQYF. The CDR3 bases are TGTGCCAGCAGGGGAACGGGGACCCAGTACTTC.

This clonotype came up a few times. The chain has TRBV9 and TRBJ2-6, with a weak D call TRBD2 (5 bases). V was cut by 0 bases and J by 3 bases, with 7 bases left in between. CDR1 is SGDLS and CDR2 is YYNGEE in the germline V gene. The CDR3 loop spans 15 amino acids. The CDR3 region has the DNA TGTGCCAGCAGCGTAGCGGGGATTGGGGCCAACGTCCTGACTTTC. Translated, it gives CASSVAGIGANVLTF.

The chain combines TRBV12-3 or TRBV12-4 with TRBJ2-5; D perhaps matches TRBD2 (6 bases). The CDR3 sequence is 13 residues long. V was clipped by 7 bases and J by 7 bases, with 16 bases between them. The CDR3 loop reads CASTLAVGGTQYF. The CDR3 DNA reads TGTGCCAGCACCCTAGCCGTGGGGGGGACCCAGTACTTC.

This clonotype was counted a few times. The chain links TRBV21-1 to TRBJ1-3; the tabulated D call, TRBD1, remains unverified against the DNA. TRBV21-1 is labeled a pseudogene. The CDR3 totals 17 residues. CDR3 amino acids: CASSHEGNLGTGNTIYF. For the CDR3, the DNA is TGTGCCAGCAGCCATGAGGGGAATCTAGGTACTGGAAACACCATATATTTT.

The gene calls are TRBV18 and TRBJ1-2; perhaps TRBD1 as D (6 bases). The CDR3 runs 15 residues. V dropped 3 bases and J dropped 3 bases, with 14 bases sitting between them. The germline CDR1 and CDR2 sequences are KGHSH and LQKENI. The DNA of the CDR3 is TGTGCCAGCTCACCGCGGACAGAAGCAGACTATGGCTACACCTTC. Translation: CASSPRTEADYGYTF. The full variable domain, completed using reference TRBV18 and TRBJ1-2, is NAGVMQNPRHLVRRRGQEARLRCSPMKGHSHVYWYRQLPEEGLKFMVYLQKENIIDESGMPKERFSAEFPKEGPSILRIQQVVRGDSAAYFCASSPRTEADYGYTFGSGTRLTVV.

In its sample, this clonotype was seen a few times. J is TRBJ2-3 and V is TRBV7-9, with a weak D call TRBD2 (5 bases). Germline V gene lookup returns CDR1 SEHNR and CDR2 FQNEAQ (reference sequence). V dropped 4 bases and J dropped 5 bases, with 19 bases sitting between them. CDR3 size: 16 residues. The CDR3 protein is CASSSIRDPQGDTQYF. The CDR3, as DNA: TGTGCCAGCAGCTCGATTCGGGATCCACAAGGAGATACGCAGTATTTT.